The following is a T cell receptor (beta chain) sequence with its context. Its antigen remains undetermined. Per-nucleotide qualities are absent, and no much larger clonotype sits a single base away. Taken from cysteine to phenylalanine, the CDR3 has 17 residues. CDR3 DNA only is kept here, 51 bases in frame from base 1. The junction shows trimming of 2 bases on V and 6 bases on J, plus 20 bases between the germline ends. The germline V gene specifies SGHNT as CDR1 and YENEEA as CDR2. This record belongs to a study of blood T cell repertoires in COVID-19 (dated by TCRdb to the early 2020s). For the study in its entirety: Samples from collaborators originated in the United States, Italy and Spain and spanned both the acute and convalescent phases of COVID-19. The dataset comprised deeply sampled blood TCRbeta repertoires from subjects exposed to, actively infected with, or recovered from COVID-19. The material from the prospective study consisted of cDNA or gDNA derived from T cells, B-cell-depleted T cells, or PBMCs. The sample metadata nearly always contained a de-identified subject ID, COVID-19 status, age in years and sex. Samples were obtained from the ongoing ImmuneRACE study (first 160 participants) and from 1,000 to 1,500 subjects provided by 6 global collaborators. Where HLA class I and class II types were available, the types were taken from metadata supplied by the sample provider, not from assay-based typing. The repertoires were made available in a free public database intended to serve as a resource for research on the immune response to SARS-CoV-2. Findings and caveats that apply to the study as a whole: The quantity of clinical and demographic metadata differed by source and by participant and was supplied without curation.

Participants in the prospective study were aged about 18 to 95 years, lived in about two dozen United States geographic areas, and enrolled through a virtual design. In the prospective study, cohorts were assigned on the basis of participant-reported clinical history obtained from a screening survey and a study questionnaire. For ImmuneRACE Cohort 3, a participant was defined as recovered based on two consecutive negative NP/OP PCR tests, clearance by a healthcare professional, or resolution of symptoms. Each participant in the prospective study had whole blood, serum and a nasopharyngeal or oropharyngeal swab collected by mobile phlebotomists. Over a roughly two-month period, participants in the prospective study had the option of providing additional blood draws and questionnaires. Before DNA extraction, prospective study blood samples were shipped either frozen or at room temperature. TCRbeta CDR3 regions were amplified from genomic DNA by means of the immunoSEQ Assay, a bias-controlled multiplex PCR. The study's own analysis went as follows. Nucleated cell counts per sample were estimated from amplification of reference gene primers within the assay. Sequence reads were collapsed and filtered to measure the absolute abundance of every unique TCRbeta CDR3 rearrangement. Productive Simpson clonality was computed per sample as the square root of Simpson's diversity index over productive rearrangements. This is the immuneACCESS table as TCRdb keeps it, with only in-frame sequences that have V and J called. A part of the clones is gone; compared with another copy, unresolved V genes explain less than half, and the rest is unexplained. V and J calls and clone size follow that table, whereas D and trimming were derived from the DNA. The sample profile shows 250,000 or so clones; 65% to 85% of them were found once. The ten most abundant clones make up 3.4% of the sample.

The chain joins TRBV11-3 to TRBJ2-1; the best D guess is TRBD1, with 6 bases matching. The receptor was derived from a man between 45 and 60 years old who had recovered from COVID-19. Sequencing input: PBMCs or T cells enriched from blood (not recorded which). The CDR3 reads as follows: CASSLTVGGPRLNEQFF. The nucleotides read TGTGCCAGCAGCTTAACGGTAGGGGGACCGAGGCTCAATGAGCAGTTCTTC.